The 10 T cell receptor beta chains presented below share a single source sample, sequenced in a study of PD-1 blockade in classical Hodgkin lymphoma. Profiled with immunoSEQ multiplex PCR; TCRdb holds only in-frame clones, not every one. The sample shows 50,000 or so clones, just under 75% of them seen only once. The patients all showed relapse after autologous stem cell transplantation, while their brentuximab vedotin exposure varied. Sample: peripheral blood mononuclear cells (PBMCs), taken before the second cycle of nivolumab. These receptors all come from a human donor with classical Hodgkin lymphoma.

CDR3 sequence (DNA): TGTGCCAGCTGGACTTCCGGGACGGATGGCTACACCTTC. It encodes CASWTSGTDGYTF. This chain connects TRBV2 to TRBJ1-2, with a possible D match to TRBD1 (5 bases). The CDR3 has 13 residues. The V gene lost 8 bases and the J gene lost 6 bases, with 16 bases spanning the gap. Germline V gene data show CDR1 as SNHLY and CDR2 as FYNNEI.

This chain joins TRBV15 and TRBJ1-1, with a tentative D call TRBD1 (5 bases). The CDR3 runs 15 residues. The germline V gene encodes CDR1 LNHNV and CDR2 YYDKDF (reference sequence). Trimming pared 5 bases from V and 12 bases from J, leaving 25 bases between. CDR3 in amino acids: CATSVKTGTLFGPFF. Written as DNA, the CDR3 is TGTGCCACCAGCGTTAAAACAGGAACCTTATTTGGACCTTTCTTT.

The genes are TRBV27 and TRBJ1-3; D is possibly TRBD1 (5 bases). The CDR3 totals 14 residues. Per the germline V gene, CDR1 is MNHEY and CDR2 is SMNVEV (reference sequence). Trimming removed 6 bases at V and 0 bases at J, with 9 bases between. The CDR3 region has the DNA TGTGCCAGCAGGGGGACGGTCTCTGGAAACACCATATATTTT. Amino acid sequence: CASRGTVSGNTIYF.

The chain employs TRBV7-2 and TRBJ2-2; the match to TRBD1 covers 9 bases. Germline V CDR1 and CDR2: SGHTA, FQGNSA. This CDR3 contains 19 residues. V was clipped by 4 bases and J by 0 bases; unmatched bases: 12. This chain's CDR3 is CASSSRGQGTWANTGELFF. The CDR3 DNA follows: TGTGCCAGCAGCTCAAGGGGACAGGGTACGTGGGCGAACACCGGGGAGCTGTTTTTT.

The rearrangement uses TRBV30 and TRBJ1-2; possible D gene TRBD1, 6 bases. The germline CDR1 and CDR2 sequences are GTSNPN and SVGIG (reference sequence). The CDR3 sequence is 13 residues long. V shed 5 bases and J shed 6 bases, with 16 bases lying between them. CDR3 coding DNA: TGTGCCTGGCAGGGGTACCCCAAAGATGGCTACACCTTC. It codes for CAWQGYPKDGYTF. The full variable domain, its missing parts supplied by reference TRBV30 and TRBJ1-2, is SQTIHQWPATLVQPVGSPLSLECTVEGTSNPNLYWYRQAAGRGLQLLFYSVGIGQISSEVPQNLSASRPQDRQFILSSKKLLLSDSGFYLCAWQGYPKDGYTFGSGTRLTVV.

The chain combines TRBV28 with TRBJ1-2; possible D gene TRBD1, 5 bases. Trimming pared 1 base from V and 2 bases from J, leaving 8 bases between. The CDR3 runs to 14 residues. Germline lookup yields CDR1 MDHEN and CDR2 SYDVKM. CDR3 nucleotides: TGTGCCAGCAGTTTATCCGACAGAAACTATGGCTACACCTTC. Translation gives CASSLSDRNYGYTF.

This chain links TRBV25-1 with TRBJ1-4; D gene unclear. CDR3 size: 17 residues. Trimming stripped 3 bases from V and 7 bases from J, with 21 bases between. Germline lookup yields CDR1 MGHDK and CDR2 SYGVNS. CDR3 residues: CASSEPGLVRMGEKLFF. In DNA form, the CDR3 reads TGTGCCAGCAGTGAGCCCGGGTTAGTCAGGATGGGTGAAAAACTGTTTTTT.

This clone was picked up one time. This chain links TRBV6-6 with TRBJ1-2; D unresolved. V was trimmed by 0 bases and J by 4 bases, leaving 12 bases between them. The CDR3 covers 15 residues. From germline, CDR1 is MNHNY and CDR2 SVGAGI (reference sequence). CDR3 sequence: CASSYSDRGIYGYTF. In nucleotides, the CDR3 is TGTGCCAGCAGTTACTCCGACCGGGGAATCTATGGCTACACCTTC.

This clone was observed a handful of times. The chain couples TRBV27 to TRBJ2-7, with a possible D match to TRBD2 (5 bases). V lost 3 bases and J lost 3, with 18 bases in between. Germline CDR1 MNHEY, CDR2 SMNVEV (reference sequence). The CDR3 extends over 16 amino acids. The CDR3: CASSFAVVSAIYEQYF. In nucleotides, the CDR3 is TGTGCCAGCAGTTTCGCGGTCGTTAGCGCAATCTACGAGCAGTACTTC.

Judged by abundance, this clone is medium-sized (0.01 to 0.1%). The CDR3 reads CASSLENSGRPYEQYF. CDR3 in DNA: TGTGCCAGCAGCTTAGAAAACAGCGGGAGACCCTACGAGCAGTACTTC. The J gene is TRBJ2-7, the V gene TRBV7-9; 8 nucleotides line up with TRBD2. CDR1 and CDR2 from the germline V gene are SEHNR and FQNEAQ (reference sequence). J lost 2 bases, V lost 1 base, and 7 bases had no gene match. CDR3 length: 16 amino acids.